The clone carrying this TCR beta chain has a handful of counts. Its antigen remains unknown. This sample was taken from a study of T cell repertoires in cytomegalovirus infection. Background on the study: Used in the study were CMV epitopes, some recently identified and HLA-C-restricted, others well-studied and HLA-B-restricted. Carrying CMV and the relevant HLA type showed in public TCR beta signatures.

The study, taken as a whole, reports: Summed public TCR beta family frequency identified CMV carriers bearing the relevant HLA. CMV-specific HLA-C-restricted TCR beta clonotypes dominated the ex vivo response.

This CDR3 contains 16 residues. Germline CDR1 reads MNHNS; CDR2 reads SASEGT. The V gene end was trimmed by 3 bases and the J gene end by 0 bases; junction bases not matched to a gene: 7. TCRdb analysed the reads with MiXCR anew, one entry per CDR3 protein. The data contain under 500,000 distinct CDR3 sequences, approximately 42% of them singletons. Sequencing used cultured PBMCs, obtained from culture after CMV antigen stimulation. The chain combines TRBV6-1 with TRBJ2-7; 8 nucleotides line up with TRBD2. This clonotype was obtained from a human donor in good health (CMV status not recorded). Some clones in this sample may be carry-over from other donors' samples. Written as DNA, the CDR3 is TGTGCCAGCAGTGATTTAGGGACTAGGGGCTCCTACGAGCAGTACTTC. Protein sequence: CASSDLGTRGSYEQYF.